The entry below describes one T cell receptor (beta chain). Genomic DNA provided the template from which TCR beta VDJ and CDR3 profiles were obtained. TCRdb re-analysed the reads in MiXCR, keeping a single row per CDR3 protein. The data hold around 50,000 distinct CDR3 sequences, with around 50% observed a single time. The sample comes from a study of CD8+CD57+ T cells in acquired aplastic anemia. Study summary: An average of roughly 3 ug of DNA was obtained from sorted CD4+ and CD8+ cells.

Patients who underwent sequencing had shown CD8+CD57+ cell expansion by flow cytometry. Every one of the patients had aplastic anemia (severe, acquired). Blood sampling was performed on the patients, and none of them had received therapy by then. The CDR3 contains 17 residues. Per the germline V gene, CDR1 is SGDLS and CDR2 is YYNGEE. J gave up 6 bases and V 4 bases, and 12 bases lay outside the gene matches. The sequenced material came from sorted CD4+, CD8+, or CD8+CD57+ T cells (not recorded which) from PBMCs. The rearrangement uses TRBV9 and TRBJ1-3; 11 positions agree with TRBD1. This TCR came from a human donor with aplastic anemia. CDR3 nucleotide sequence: TGTGCCAGCAGCCCGGTTCTCTGGACAGGGGGCGAAAACACCATATATTTT. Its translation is CASSPVLWTGGENTIYF.